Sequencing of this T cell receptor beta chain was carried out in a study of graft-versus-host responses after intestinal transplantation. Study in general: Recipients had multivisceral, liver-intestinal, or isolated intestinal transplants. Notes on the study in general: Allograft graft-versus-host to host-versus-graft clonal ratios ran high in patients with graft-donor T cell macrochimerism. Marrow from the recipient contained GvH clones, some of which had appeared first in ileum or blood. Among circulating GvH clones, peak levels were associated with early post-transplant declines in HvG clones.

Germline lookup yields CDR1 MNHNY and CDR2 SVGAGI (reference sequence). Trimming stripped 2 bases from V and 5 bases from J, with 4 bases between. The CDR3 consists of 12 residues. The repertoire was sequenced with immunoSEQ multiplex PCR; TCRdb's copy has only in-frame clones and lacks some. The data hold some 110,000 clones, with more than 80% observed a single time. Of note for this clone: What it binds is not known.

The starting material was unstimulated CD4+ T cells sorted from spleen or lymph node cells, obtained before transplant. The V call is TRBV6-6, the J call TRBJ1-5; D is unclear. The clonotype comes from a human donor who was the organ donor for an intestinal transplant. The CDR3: CASSYPDQPQHF. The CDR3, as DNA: TGTGCCAGCAGTTACCCGGATCAGCCCCAGCATTTT.